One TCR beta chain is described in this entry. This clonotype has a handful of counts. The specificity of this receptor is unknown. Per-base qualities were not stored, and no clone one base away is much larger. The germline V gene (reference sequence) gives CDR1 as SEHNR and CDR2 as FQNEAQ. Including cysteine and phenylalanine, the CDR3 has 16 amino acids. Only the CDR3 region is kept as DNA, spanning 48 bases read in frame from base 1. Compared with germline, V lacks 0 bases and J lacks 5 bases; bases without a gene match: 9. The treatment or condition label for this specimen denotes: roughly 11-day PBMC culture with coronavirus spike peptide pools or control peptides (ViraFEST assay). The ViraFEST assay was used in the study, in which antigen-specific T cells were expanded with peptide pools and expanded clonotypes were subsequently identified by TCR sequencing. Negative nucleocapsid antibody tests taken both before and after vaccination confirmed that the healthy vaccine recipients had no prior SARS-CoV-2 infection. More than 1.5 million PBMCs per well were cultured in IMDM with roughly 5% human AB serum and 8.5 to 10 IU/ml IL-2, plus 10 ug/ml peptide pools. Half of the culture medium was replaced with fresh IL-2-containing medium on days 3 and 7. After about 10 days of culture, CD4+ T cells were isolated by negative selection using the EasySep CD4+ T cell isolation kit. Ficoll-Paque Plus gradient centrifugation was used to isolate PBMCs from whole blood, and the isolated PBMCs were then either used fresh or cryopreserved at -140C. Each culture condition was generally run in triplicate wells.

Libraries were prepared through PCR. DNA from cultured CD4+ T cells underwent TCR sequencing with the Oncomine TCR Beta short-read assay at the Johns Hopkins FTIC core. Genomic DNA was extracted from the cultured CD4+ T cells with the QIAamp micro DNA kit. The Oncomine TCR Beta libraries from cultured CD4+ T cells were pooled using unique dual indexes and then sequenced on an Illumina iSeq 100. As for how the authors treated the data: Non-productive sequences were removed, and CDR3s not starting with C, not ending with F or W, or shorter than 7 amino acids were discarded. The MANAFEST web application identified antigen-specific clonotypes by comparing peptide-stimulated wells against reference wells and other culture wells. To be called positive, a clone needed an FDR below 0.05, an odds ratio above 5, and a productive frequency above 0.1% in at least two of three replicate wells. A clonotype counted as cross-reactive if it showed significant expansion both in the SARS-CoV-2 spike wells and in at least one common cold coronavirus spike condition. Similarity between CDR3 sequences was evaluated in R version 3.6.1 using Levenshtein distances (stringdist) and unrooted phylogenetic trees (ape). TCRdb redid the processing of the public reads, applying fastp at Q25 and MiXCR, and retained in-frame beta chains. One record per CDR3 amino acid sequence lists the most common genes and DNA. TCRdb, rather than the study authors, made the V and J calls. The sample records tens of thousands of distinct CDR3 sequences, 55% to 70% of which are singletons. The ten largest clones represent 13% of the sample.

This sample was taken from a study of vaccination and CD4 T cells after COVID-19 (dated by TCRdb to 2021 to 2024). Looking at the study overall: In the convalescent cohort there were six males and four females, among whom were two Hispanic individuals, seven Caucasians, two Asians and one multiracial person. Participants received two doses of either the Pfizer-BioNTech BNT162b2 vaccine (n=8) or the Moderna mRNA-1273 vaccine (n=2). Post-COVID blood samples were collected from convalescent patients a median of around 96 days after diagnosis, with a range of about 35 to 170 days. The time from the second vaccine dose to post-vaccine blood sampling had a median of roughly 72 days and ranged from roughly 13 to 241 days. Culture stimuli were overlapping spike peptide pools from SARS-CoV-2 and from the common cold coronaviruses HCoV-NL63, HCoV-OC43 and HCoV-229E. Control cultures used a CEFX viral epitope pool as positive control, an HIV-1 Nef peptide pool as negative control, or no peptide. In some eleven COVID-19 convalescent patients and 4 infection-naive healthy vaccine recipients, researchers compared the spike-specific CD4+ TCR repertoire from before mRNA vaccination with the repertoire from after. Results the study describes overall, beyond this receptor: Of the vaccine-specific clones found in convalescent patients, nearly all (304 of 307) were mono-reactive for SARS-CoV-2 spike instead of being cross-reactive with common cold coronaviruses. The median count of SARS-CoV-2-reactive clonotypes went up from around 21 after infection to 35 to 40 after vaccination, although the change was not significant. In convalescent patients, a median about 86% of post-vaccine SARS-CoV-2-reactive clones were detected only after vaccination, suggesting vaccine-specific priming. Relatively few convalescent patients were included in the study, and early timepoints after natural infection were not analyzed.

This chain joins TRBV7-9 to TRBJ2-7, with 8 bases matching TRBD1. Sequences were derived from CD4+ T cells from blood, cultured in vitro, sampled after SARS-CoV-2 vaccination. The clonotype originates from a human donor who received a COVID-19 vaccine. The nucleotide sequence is TGTGCCAGCAGCTTAGCAAGCCGACAGGGGAACGACGAGCAGTACTTC. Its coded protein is CASSLASRQGNDEQYF.